These 18 T cell receptor beta chains came from one sample sequenced in a study of Ad26.COV2.S vaccination and SARS-CoV-2 variants. Clones were read by immunoSEQ multiplex PCR, and TCRdb kept only the in-frame ones, dropping some. Of 300,000 to 450,000 clones listed, 90% to 95% were seen once; the top ten hold 3% to 5%. The material was peripheral blood, obtained after recovery from COVID-19. The receptor source for this set is a human donor who had recovered from COVID-19.

This clone was counted once. The chain carries TRBV10-1 and TRBJ2-1; 8 bases match TRBD2. Germline trimming cut 3 bases from V and 15 bases from J; bases unmatched to any gene: 10. The germline V gene has CDR1 WNHNN and CDR2 SYGVQD (reference sequence). The CDR3 runs to 13 residues. The chain's CDR3 is CASSDPPGTRPFF. The CDR3 bases are TGCGCCAGCAGTGACCCCCCCGGGACTAGGCCGTTCTTC.

This chain joins TRBV5-4 and TRBJ2-1; 12 bases are a match to TRBD2. The germline V gene encodes CDR1 SGHNT and CDR2 YYREEE (reference sequence). This CDR3 spans 18 amino acids. Trimming took 4 bases from V and 8 from J; bases not matched to a gene: 16. CDR3 sequence reads: CASSPQGPSGGGNYEQFF. For the CDR3, the DNA is TGTGCCAGCAGCCCCCAGGGCCCTAGCGGGGGGGGGAATTATGAGCAGTTCTTC.

The V call is TRBV19, the J call TRBJ1-5; D uncertain. V lost 3 bases to trimming and J lost 4 bases, with 16 bases between them. The CDR3 has 16 amino acids. Per the germline V gene, CDR1 is LNHDA and CDR2 is SQIVND (reference sequence). The CDR3 bases are TGTGCCAGTAGTATGCCTCAGGAGCCGAAAAATCAGCCCCAGCATTTT. Translated, it gives CASSMPQEPKNQPQHF.

The V call is TRBV5-4, the J call TRBJ2-5; D might be TRBD1 (5 bases). Looked up from germline, CDR1 is SGHNT and CDR2 is YYREEE (reference sequence). V was clipped by 4 bases and J by 1 base, with 14 bases between them. This CDR3 has 15 amino acids. CDR3 residues: CASSGPRQTQETQYF. The CDR3 DNA sequence: TGTGCCAGCAGCGGACCTAGACAGACCCAAGAGACCCAGTACTTC.

The V gene is TRBV27, the J gene TRBJ2-1; D is possibly TRBD1 (5 bases). This CDR3 has 12 residues. V gave up 2 bases and J gave up 9 bases, with 8 bases separating them. Looked up from germline, CDR1 is MNHEY and CDR2 is SMNVEV (reference sequence). The CDR3: CASSLPGFEQFF. CDR3 nucleotide sequence: TGTGCCAGCAGTTTACCAGGGTTTGAGCAGTTCTTC.

The chain recombines TRBV9 with TRBJ1-6, with D tentatively TRBD1 (6 bases). This CDR3 is built from 15 residues. V was trimmed by 8 bases and J by 9 bases, leaving 21 bases between them. Germline CDR1 SGDLS, CDR2 YYNGEE. CDR3 bases: TGTGCCAGGTGGGGGTTCGCAGGGGCCGGTTCACCCCTCCACTTT. It translates to CARWGFAGAGSPLHF.

This sequence joins TRBV4-2 and TRBJ1-6, with D unresolved. The V gene lost 0 bases and the J gene lost 6 bases, with 15 bases spanning the gap. Germline CDR1 reads LGHNA; CDR2 reads YNFKEQ. The CDR3 totals 17 residues. The DNA for the CDR3 is TGTGCCAGCAGCCAAGAAGTATTAGCCCCTATTAATTCACCCCTCCACTTT. Its protein product is CASSQEVLAPINSPLHF.

The CDR3 region has the DNA TGCGCCAGCAGCCAAGAAGGGGGAGAGAGTTCACCCCTCCACTTT. Translating gives CASSQEGGESSPLHF. The V gene is TRBV4-1, the J gene TRBJ1-6, with D possibly TRBD1 on 6 matching bases. V was cut by 0 bases and J by 9 bases, with 12 bases left in between. Germline assignment: CDR1 MGHRA and CDR2 YSYEKL. The CDR3 runs to 15 residues.

The rearrangement uses TRBV6-5 and TRBJ1-1; possible D gene TRBD1, 6 bases. V lost 5 bases to trimming and J lost 11 bases, with 24 bases between them. The CDR3 runs 15 residues. Germline assignment: CDR1 MNHEY and CDR2 SVGAGI. CDR3 DNA: TGTGCCAGCAGTAACTTCAGGGGTGAGGCAATCTTGGCTTTCTTT. The encoded protein is CASSNFRGEAILAFF.

The chain is built from TRBV5-6 and TRBJ1-4; perhaps TRBD1 as D (6 bases). Germline CDR1 and CDR2: SGHDT and YYEEEE. The CDR3 has 14 residues. The ends were cut back, 1 base at V and 8 bases at J, with 12 bases in the middle. CDR3 sequence reads: CASSLSGAAEKLFF. For the CDR3, the DNA is TGTGCCAGCAGCTTGTCGGGGGCGGCCGAAAAACTGTTTTTT.

This chain links TRBV9 with TRBJ2-3, with unresolved D. The germline V gene encodes CDR1 SGDLS and CDR2 YYNGEE. The CDR3 contains 14 residues. Trimming stripped 6 bases from V and 5 bases from J, with 16 bases between. In DNA, the CDR3 is TGTGCCAGCACCCCCTACTCCAAGGGAGATACGCAGTATTTT. It specifies CASTPYSKGDTQYF.

The V and J genes are TRBV4-3 and TRBJ2-3; 8 positions match TRBD2. J was trimmed by 4 bases and V by 2 bases; bases with no gene match: 8. The CDR3 runs 16 residues. Germline V CDR1 and CDR2: LGHNA, YSLEER. The CDR3 bases are TGCGCCAGCAGCCAATCGGTAGCGGGGAGCTCAGATACGCAGTATTTT. Translating gives CASSQSVAGSSDTQYF.

The count of this clone is one. V usage is TRBV28 and J usage is TRBJ2-6; D uncertain. The CDR3 totals 14 residues. CDR1 and CDR2 from the germline V gene are MDHEN and SYDVKM. Trimming removed 1 base at V and 2 bases at J, with 3 bases between. The CDR3 loop is CASSLLAGANVLTF. Here the CDR3 DNA reads TGTGCCAGCAGTTTATTAGCTGGGGCCAACGTCCTGACTTTC.

This clone was counted a few times. Germline is not matched at one junction end, which may reflect a read error. The chain employs TRBV6-5 and TRBJ1-1; D may be TRBD1 (5 bases). Germline V gives CDR1 MNHEY, CDR2 SVGAGI. This CDR3 is 15 amino acids long. This CDR3 reads CASSYLGAANAEAFF. CDR3 DNA: TGTGCCAGCAGTTACTTAGGGGCTGCGAACGCTGAAGCTTTCTTT.

The CDR3 DNA reads TGCGCCAGCAGCCCGATAGCCACCGGGGAGCTGTTTTTT. Translating gives CASSPIATGELFF. The V and J genes are TRBV10-1 and TRBJ2-2, with unresolved D. The CDR3 is 13 amino acids. Per germline, CDR1 WNHNN and CDR2 SYGVQD (reference sequence). Trimming stripped 6 bases from V and 4 bases from J, with 9 bases between.

The rearrangement links TRBV5-6 to TRBJ2-7; no firm D call. The CDR3 runs 12 residues. The germline CDR1 and CDR2 sequences are SGHDT and YYEEEE. Trimming cost V 4 bases and J 7 bases, with 12 bases left between them. CDR3 bases: TGTGCCAGCAGCCCCACGGGTGCTGAGCAGTACTTC. Residues: CASSPTGAEQYF.

The rearrangement joins TRBV18 to TRBJ2-1, with D possibly being TRBD1 or TRBD2 (5 bases each). Trimming left V 4 bases short and J 7 bases short, with 11 bases between. The germline V gene encodes CDR1 KGHSH and CDR2 LQKENI. CDR3 length equals 13 residues. CDR3 amino acids: CASSLGAGNEQFF. The CDR3 coding sequence is TGTGCCAGCTCACTCGGGGCTGGGAATGAGCAGTTCTTC.

The chain uses TRBV5-6 and TRBJ2-7; TRBD2 aligns across 10 bases. The CDR3 is 15 amino acids. Germline V gene data show CDR1 as SGHDT and CDR2 as YYEEEE. V lost 3 bases and J lost 3; bases outside the gene matches: 6. The CDR3 loop reads CASSSPTSGYYEQYF. In DNA, the CDR3 is TGTGCCAGCAGCTCACCGACTAGCGGGTACTACGAGCAGTACTTC.